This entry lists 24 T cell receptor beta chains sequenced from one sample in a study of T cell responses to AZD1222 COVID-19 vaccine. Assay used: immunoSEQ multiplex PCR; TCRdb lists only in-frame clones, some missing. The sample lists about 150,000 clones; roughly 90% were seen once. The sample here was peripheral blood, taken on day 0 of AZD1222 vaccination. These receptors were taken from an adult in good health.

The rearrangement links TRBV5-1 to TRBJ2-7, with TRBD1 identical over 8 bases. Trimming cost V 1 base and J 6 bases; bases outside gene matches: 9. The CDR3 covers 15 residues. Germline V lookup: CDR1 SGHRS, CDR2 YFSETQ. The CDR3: CASSLLTTGAGEQYF. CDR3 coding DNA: TGCGCCAGCAGCTTGCTTACGACAGGGGCGGGCGAGCAGTACTTC.

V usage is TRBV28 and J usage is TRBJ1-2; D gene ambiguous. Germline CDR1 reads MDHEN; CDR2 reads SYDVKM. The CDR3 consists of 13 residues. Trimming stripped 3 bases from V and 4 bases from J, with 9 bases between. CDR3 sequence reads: CASSLAGPYGYTF. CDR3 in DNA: TGTGCCAGCAGTTTGGCGGGCCCCTATGGCTACACCTTC.

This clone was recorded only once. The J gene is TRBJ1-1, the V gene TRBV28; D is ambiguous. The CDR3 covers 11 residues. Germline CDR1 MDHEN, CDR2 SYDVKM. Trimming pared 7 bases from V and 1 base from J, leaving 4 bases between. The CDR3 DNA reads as TGTGCCAGCAACGGGAACACTGAAGCTTTCTTT. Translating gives CASNGNTEAFF.

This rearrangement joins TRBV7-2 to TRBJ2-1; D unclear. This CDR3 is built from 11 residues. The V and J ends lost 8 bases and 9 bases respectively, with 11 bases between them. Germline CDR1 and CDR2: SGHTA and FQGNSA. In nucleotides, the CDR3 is TGTGCCAGCTCCGTCTTGGGTGAGCAGTTCTTC. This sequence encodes CASSVLGEQFF.

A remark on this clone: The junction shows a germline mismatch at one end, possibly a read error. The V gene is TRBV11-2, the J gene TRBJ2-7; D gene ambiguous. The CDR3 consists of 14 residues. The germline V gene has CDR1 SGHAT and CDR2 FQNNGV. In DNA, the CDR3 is TGTGCCAGCAGCCCTCCTGGGCCCTCCCACGAGCAGTACTTC. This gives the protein CASSPPGPSHEQYF.

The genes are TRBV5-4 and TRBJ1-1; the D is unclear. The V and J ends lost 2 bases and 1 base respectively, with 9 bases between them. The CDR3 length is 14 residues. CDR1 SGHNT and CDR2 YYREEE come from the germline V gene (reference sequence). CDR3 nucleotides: TGTGCCAGCAGCTTAATAGGGTCGAACACTGAAGCTTTCTTT. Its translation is CASSLIGSNTEAFF.

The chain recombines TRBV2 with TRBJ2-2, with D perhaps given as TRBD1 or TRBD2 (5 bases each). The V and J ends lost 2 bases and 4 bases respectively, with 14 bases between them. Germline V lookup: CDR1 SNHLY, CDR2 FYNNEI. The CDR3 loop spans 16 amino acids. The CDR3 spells CASSELTRGPTGELFF. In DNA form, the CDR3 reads TGTGCCAGCAGTGAACTTACGAGGGGTCCCACCGGGGAGCTGTTTTTT.

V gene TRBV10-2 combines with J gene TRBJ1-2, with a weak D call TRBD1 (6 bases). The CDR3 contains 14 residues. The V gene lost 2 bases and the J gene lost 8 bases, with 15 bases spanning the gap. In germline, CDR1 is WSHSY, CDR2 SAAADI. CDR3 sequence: CASSETRGENGYTF. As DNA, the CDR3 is TGCGCCAGCAGTGAGACGAGGGGGGAAAACGGCTACACCTTC.

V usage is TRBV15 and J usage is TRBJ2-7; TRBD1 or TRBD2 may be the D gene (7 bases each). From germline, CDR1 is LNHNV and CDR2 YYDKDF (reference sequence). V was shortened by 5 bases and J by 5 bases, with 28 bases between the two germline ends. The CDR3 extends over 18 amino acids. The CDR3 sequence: CATSRQDLISTGRDEQYF. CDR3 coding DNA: TGTGCCACCAGCCGCCAAGACCTTATCTCGACAGGGAGGGACGAGCAGTACTTC.

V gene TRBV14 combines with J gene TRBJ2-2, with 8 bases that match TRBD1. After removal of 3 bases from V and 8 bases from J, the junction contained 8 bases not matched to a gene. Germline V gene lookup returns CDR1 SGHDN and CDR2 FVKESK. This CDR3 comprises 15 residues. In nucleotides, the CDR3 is TGTGCCAGCAGCCACGCGACAGGGGTGGTAGGGGAGCTGTTTTTT. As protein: CASSHATGVVGELFF.

CDR3 in amino acids: CASSTRSGAKNIQYF. CDR3 coding DNA: TGTGCCAGTAGTACCCGCAGTGGGGCCAAAAACATTCAGTACTTC. The V call is TRBV19, the J call TRBJ2-4; no clear D gene. V dropped 4 bases and J dropped 1 base, with 11 bases sitting between them. From germline, CDR1 is LNHDA and CDR2 SQIVND (reference sequence). CDR3 length equals 15 residues. The full variable domain, completed using reference TRBV19 and TRBJ2-4, is DGGITQSPKYLFRKEGQNVTLSCEQNLNHDAMYWYRQDPGQGLRLIYYSQIVNDFQKGDIAEGYSVSREKKESFPLTVTSAQKNPTAFYLCASSTRSGAKNIQYFGAGTRLSVL.

CDR3 in DNA: TGTGCCAGCAGCTTGCAGGGAGGAAAAAACATTCAGTACTTC. The encoded protein is CASSLQGGKNIQYF. V gene TRBV7-9 combines with J gene TRBJ2-4; tentative D call: TRBD2 (6 bases). The CDR3 loop spans 14 amino acids. Per germline, CDR1 SEHNR and CDR2 FQNEAQ (reference sequence). V shed 3 bases and J shed 4 bases, with 10 bases lying between them. The variable domain in full, completed from reference TRBV7-9 and TRBJ2-4, reads DTGVSQNPRHKITKRGQNVTFRCDPISEHNRLYWYRQTLGQGPEFLTYFQNEAQLEKSRLLSDRFSAERPKGSFSTLEIQRTEQGDSAMYLCASSLQGGKNIQYFGAGTRLSVL.

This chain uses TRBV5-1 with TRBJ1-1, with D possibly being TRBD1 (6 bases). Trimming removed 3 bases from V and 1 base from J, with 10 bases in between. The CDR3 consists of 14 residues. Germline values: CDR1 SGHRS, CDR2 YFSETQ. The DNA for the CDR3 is TGCGCCAGCAGCTCTCAGGGGAAGAACACTGAAGCTTTCTTT. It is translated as CASSSQGKNTEAFF.

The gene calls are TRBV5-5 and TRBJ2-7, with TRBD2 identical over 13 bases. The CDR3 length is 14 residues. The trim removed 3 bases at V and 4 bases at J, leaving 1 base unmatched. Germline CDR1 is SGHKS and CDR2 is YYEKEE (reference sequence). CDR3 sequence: CASSWTSGSYEQYF. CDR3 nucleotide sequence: TGTGCCAGCAGCTGGACTAGCGGGAGTTACGAGCAGTACTTC.

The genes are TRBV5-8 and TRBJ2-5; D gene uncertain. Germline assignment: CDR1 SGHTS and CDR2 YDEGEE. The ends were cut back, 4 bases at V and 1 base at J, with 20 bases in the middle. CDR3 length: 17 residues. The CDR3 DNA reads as TGTGCCAGCAGCCCAGATTGGACCCGAACTTTCCAAGAGACCCAGTACTTC. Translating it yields CASSPDWTRTFQETQYF.

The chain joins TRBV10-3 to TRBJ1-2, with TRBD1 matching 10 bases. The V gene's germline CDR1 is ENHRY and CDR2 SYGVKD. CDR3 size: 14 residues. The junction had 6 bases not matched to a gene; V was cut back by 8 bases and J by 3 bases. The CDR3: CAIGGQGTDYGYTF. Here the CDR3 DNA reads TGTGCCATCGGGGGACAGGGGACCGACTATGGCTACACCTTC.

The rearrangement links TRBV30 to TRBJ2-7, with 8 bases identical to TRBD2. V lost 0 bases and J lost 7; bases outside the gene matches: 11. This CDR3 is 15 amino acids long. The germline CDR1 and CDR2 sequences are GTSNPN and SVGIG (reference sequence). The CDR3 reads CAWSVAAGVVLEQYF. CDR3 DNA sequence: TGTGCCTGGAGTGTAGCAGCGGGAGTGGTCCTTGAGCAGTACTTC.

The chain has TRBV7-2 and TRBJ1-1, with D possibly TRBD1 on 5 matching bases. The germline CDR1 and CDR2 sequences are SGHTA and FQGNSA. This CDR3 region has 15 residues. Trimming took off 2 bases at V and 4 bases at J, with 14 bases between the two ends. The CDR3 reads CASSLKGTPVTEAFF. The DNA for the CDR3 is TGTGCCAGCAGCTTAAAGGGGACCCCAGTCACTGAAGCTTTCTTT.

The CDR3 region is CASSFGRGGDTIYF. CDR3 DNA: TGTGCCAGCAGTTTCGGCAGGGGAGGTGACACCATATATTTT. V gene TRBV27 combines with J gene TRBJ1-3; TRBD1 might be the D (6 bases). Looked up from germline, CDR1 is MNHEY and CDR2 is SMNVEV (reference sequence). This CDR3 is 14 amino acids long. Trimming took off 3 bases at V and 8 bases at J, with 14 bases between the two ends.

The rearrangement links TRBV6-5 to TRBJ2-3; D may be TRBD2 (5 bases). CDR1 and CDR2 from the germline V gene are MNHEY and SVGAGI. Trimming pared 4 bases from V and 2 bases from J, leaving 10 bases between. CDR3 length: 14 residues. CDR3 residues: CASSLGGPTDTQYF. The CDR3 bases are TGTGCCAGCAGTTTGGGCGGGCCCACAGATACGCAGTATTTT.

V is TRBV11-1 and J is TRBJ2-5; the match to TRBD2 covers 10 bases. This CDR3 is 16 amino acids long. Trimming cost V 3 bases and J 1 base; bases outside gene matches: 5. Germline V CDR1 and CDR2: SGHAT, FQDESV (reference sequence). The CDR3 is CASSLMSSGSQETQYF. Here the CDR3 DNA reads TGTGCCAGCAGCTTGATGTCTAGCGGGAGCCAAGAGACCCAGTACTTC.

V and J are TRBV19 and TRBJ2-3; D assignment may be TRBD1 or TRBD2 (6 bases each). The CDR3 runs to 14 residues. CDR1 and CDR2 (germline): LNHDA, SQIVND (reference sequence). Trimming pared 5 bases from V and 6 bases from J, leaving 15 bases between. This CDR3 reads CASSAVGGMDTQYF. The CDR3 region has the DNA TGTGCCAGTAGTGCGGTAGGGGGGATGGATACGCAGTATTTT.

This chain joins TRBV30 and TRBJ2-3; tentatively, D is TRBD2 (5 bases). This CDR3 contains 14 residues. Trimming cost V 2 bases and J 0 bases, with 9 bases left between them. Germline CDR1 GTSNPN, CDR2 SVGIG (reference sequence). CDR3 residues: CAWSSGSSTDTQYF. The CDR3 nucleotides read TGTGCCTGGAGTAGCGGATCTAGCACAGATACGCAGTATTTT.

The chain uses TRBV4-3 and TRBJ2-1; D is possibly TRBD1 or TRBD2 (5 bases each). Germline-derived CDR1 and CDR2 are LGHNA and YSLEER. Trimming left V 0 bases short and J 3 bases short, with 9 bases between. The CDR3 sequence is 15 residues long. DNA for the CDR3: TGCGCCAGCAGCCAAGATGGGGACGGCTACAATGAGCAGTTCTTC. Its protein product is CASSQDGDGYNEQFF.